The clone carrying this T cell receptor (beta chain) was counted a few times. CDR3 length equals 16 residues. Germline V gene data show CDR1 as MGHDK and CDR2 as SYGVNS. V was cut by 6 bases and J by 0 bases, with 12 bases left in between. These data are taken from a study of T-cell reconstitution after alpha-beta-depleted transplantation in children. The TCRbeta library was prepared with unique molecular identifiers. TCRdb reprocessed the PCR reads via MiXCR and lists one record per CDR3 protein. This table has hundreds of thousands of distinct CDR3 sequences, around 16% appearing once. The receptor comes from a human donor who donated a stem cell graft to a child with acute myeloid leukemia. V gene TRBV25-1 combines with J gene TRBJ1-6, with D maybe TRBD1 (5 bases). Material: PBMCs from the stem cell graft donor, obtained from the stem cell graft. DNA for the CDR3: TGTGCCAGCAGGGGCAGGGAGAGCTCCTATAATTCACCCCTCCACTTT. It specifies CASRGRESSYNSPLHF. Full variable domain (remainder filled in from reference TRBV25-1 and TRBJ1-6): EADIYQTPRYLVIGTGKKITLECSQTMGHDKMYWYQQDPGMELHLIHYSYGVNSTEKGDLSSESTVSRIRTEHFPLTLESARPSHTSQYLCASRGRESSYNSPLHFGNGTRLTVT.